The 20 T cell receptor beta chains presented below share a single source sample, sequenced in a study of naive and memory T cell subsets (TCRdb year 2017). Library preparation was by UMI-ligation and nested PCR. The sequencer listed for this sample is Illumina MiSeq. The beta constant-region primer was an equimolar mix of two oligonucleotides covering both TRBC1 and TRBC2. The ligated cDNA went through four rounds of PCR with nested alpha and beta constant-region primers together with the SP2 primer. Using fastp at Q25 and MiXCR, TCRdb reprocessed the public reads and kept productive beta chains. Entries that share a CDR3 protein sequence are merged under the most common genes and DNA. Present in this sample are 80,000 or so distinct CDR3 sequences, about 10% of which were seen just once. Of the sample, 1.2% is held by the ten largest clones. Material for sequencing was naive CD8+ T cells from blood. The cell subset or site label corresponds to: naive T cells, CD45RA high CD27+. These receptor sequences come from a human donor in good health.

This clonotype was seen a handful of times. The chain joins TRBV19 to TRBJ2-7; 8 bases agree with TRBD2. The CDR3 is 14 amino acids. Trimming at V came to 3 bases and at J to 7 bases, leaving 8 bases not matched to a gene. Germline CDR1 and CDR2: LNHDA and SQIVND (reference sequence). The CDR3 coding sequence is TGTGCCAGTAGTATCCGGCTAGCGGGTCCGGAGCAGTACTTC. This codes for CASSIRLAGPEQYF. The full variable domain, in which reference TRBV19 and TRBJ2-7 provide the parts outside the CDR3, is DGGITQSPKYLFRKEGQNVTLSCEQNLNHDAMYWYRQDPGQGLRLIYYSQIVNDFQKGDIAEGYSVSREKKESFPLTVTSAQKNPTAFYLCASSIRLAGPEQYFGPGTRLTVT.

There are a few counts of this clonotype. The rearrangement joins TRBV27 to TRBJ2-1, with TRBD2 matching over 7 bases. The germline gives CDR1 MNHEY, CDR2 SMNVEV (reference sequence). V lost 10 bases and J lost 1; bases outside the gene matches: 13. The CDR3 is made up of 16 amino acids. The DNA for the CDR3 is TGTGCCACCGCTCGGTCGGCGGGAGATTCCTACAATGAGCAGTTCTTC. Translating it yields CATARSAGDSYNEQFF.

The chain links TRBV30 to TRBJ1-1, with D tentatively TRBD1 (6 bases). CDR3 length equals 12 residues. V gave up 5 bases and J gave up 4 bases, with 11 bases separating them. The germline V gene encodes CDR1 GTSNPN and CDR2 SVGIG (reference sequence). The CDR3 DNA follows: TGTGCCTGGGCCGAACAGGGCACTGAAGCTTTCTTT. This codes for CAWAEQGTEAFF.

This clonotype has more than one count but fewer than ten. The rearrangement uses TRBV28 and TRBJ2-6, with D possibly matching TRBD1 (6 bases). CDR1 MDHEN and CDR2 SYDVKM come from the germline V gene. The CDR3 runs 17 residues. V lost 6 bases and J lost 1, with 16 bases in between. CDR3 amino acids: CASSTRTETSGANVLTF. CDR3 sequence (DNA): TGTGCCAGCAGCACTCGGACAGAAACTTCTGGGGCCAACGTCCTGACTTTC.

In its sample, this clonotype was seen many times. J is TRBJ1-1 and V is TRBV6-5, with D perhaps TRBD1 (5 bases). CDR3 length equals 15 residues. V dropped 0 bases and J dropped 3 bases, with 11 bases sitting between them. Per germline, CDR1 MNHEY and CDR2 SVGAGI. The CDR3 DNA reads as TGTGCCAGCAGTTACTCGATGTCAGGGTACACTGAAGCTTTCTTT. Translating gives CASSYSMSGYTEAFF.

This clonotype was seen more than once but under ten times. The chain couples TRBV11-2 to TRBJ2-5; D is unresolved. The V gene's germline CDR1 is SGHAT and CDR2 FQNNGV. V was clipped by 1 base and J by 3 bases, with 6 bases between them. The CDR3 runs to 13 residues. CDR3 amino acids: CASSLAEEETQYF. DNA for the CDR3: TGTGCCAGCAGCTTAGCCGAAGAAGAGACCCAGTACTTC.

This clonotype was seen many times. The chain recombines TRBV15 with TRBJ1-2; D is unclear. The CDR3 extends over 11 amino acids. V was clipped by 3 bases and J by 8 bases, with 7 bases between them. Germline loops: CDR1 LNHNV, CDR2 YYDKDF (reference sequence). CDR3 in DNA: TGTGCCACCAGCAGTCTCATAGGCTACACCTTC. Residues: CATSSLIGYTF.

This clonotype came up many times. The rearrangement joins TRBV6-5 to TRBJ2-1; D uncertain. The germline V gene has CDR1 MNHEY and CDR2 SVGAGI. The CDR3 has 14 amino acids. Trimming left V 3 bases short and J 0 bases short, with 6 bases between. CDR3: CASSYESSYNEQFF. The CDR3 DNA sequence: TGTGCCAGCAGTTATGAGAGCTCCTACAATGAGCAGTTCTTC.

This clonotype was detected only a few times. The CDR3 reads CASSYSNMNSNQPQHF. The CDR3 region has the DNA TGTGCCAGCAGTTACTCGAACATGAATAGCAATCAGCCCCAGCATTTT. V gene TRBV6-2 or TRBV6-3 combines with J gene TRBJ1-5, with unresolved D. The CDR3 runs to 16 residues. Per the germline V gene, CDR1 is MNHEY and CDR2 is SVGEGT. V was clipped by 0 bases and J by 0 bases, with 9 bases between them.

In its sample, this clonotype was seen a few times. The chain links TRBV7-9 to TRBJ2-1; D is unclear. Germline-derived CDR1 and CDR2 are SEHNR and FQNEAQ (reference sequence). Trimming removed 4 bases at V and 7 bases at J, with 11 bases between. CDR3 length: 13 amino acids. The CDR3 DNA reads as TGTGCCAGCAGCTCACCCCTCACAAATGAGCAGTTCTTC. Translating gives CASSSPLTNEQFF. The variable domain in full, completed from reference TRBV7-9 and TRBJ2-1, reads DTGVSQNPRHKITKRGQNVTFRCDPISEHNRLYWYRQTLGQGPEFLTYFQNEAQLEKSRLLSDRFSAERPKGSFSTLEIQRTEQGDSAMYLCASSSPLTNEQFFGPGTRLTVL.

The chain joins TRBV27 to TRBJ2-1, with TRBD2 matching over 7 bases. With V trimmed by 3 bases and J by 4 bases, 15 bases remained unmatched. This CDR3 spans 18 amino acids. From germline, CDR1 is MNHEY and CDR2 SMNVEV (reference sequence). DNA for the CDR3: TGTGCCAGCAGTTTTAGTAGCGTGGCGGGAGCCACATACAATGAGCAGTTCTTC. Translating it yields CASSFSSVAGATYNEQFF.

In its sample, this clonotype was seen many times. The chain links TRBV4-1 to TRBJ2-3, with 9 bases aligning to TRBD2. V trimming: 7 bases; J trimming: 1 base; junction bases outside the gene matches: 6. The CDR3 is 15 amino acids. Germline V gives CDR1 MGHRA, CDR2 YSYEKL. CDR3 DNA sequence: TGCGCCAGCATAAAGGCGGGAGGGGGCACAGATACGCAGTATTTT. This sequence encodes CASIKAGGGTDTQYF.

There are a few counts of this clonotype. The V and J genes are TRBV11-2 and TRBJ2-5; 7 positions match TRBD1. With 5 bases clipped from V and 4 bases from J, the junction kept 13 bases outside the gene matches. CDR3 size: 16 residues. Per germline, CDR1 SGHAT and CDR2 FQNNGV. The DNA for the CDR3 is TGTGCCAGCAGCCTAACAACCAGGGGGAAGGGAGAGACCCAGTACTTC. The encoded protein is CASSLTTRGKGETQYF.

Worth noting for this clonotype: Just one base apart from a much larger clone, this may be a read error. The V gene is TRBV29-1, the J gene TRBJ2-1, with a possible D match to TRBD2 (5 bases). Germline CDR1 is SQVTM and CDR2 is ANQGSEA. This CDR3 comprises 8 residues. The CDR3 loop reads CGVEGQFF. CDR3 in DNA: TGCGGCGTTGAGGGGCAGTTCTTC.

This clonotype was counted between two and nine times. J is TRBJ2-7 and V is TRBV27; 10 nucleotides agree with TRBD2. Trimming cost V 6 bases and J 1 base; bases outside gene matches: 6. The CDR3 has 15 amino acids. Germline assignment: CDR1 MNHEY and CDR2 SMNVEV (reference sequence). CDR3 residues: CASRPTSGSSYEQYF. The CDR3 region has the DNA TGTGCCAGCAGACCGACTAGCGGGTCTTCCTACGAGCAGTACTTC.

The rearrangement uses TRBV11-2 and TRBJ1-1; perhaps TRBD1 as D (6 bases). Germline CDR1 is SGHAT and CDR2 is FQNNGV. There are 14 residues in the CDR3. With 2 bases removed from V and 6 bases from J, the gap between germline ends came to 13 bases. CDR3 DNA sequence: TGTGCCAGCAGCTTACAACAGGGTGCCCCTGAAGCTTTCTTT. Protein product: CASSLQQGAPEAFF. Looking up the rest from reference TRBV11-2 and TRBJ1-1 gives the full variable domain: EAGVAQSPRYKIIEKRQSVAFWCNPISGHATLYWYQQILGQGPKLLIQFQNNGVVDDSQLPKDRFSAERLKGVDSTLKIQPAKLEDSAVYLCASSLQQGAPEAFFGQGTRLTVV.

This clonotype was detected many times. The chain combines TRBV20-1 with TRBJ2-2, with D perhaps TRBD2 (5 bases). This CDR3 has 15 amino acids. The germline V and J ends were trimmed by 6 bases and 0 bases, with 14 bases remaining between them. Germline-derived CDR1 and CDR2 are DFQATT and SNEGSKA (reference sequence). In DNA form, the CDR3 reads TGCAGTGCAAAGAGGGCCCTAGCGAACACCGGGGAGCTGTTTTTT. Translation gives CSAKRALANTGELFF.

The chain combines TRBV7-3 with TRBJ2-1; 7 bases align to TRBD2. The CDR3 totals 16 residues. Trimming cost V 1 base and J 0 bases; bases outside gene matches: 3. In germline, CDR1 is SGHTA, CDR2 FQGTGA. CDR3 amino acids: CASSLSWTSSYNEQFF. In DNA, the CDR3 is TGTGCCAGCAGCTTAAGCTGGACTAGCTCCTACAATGAGCAGTTCTTC.

A few counts support this clonotype. V and J are TRBV5-4 and TRBJ1-1; D perhaps matches TRBD1 (6 bases). The CDR3 contains 14 residues. The V gene lost 4 bases and the J gene lost 7 bases, with 17 bases spanning the gap. Germline V gene sequence: CDR1 SGHNT, CDR2 YYREEE (reference sequence). The CDR3 DNA follows: TGTGCCAGCAGCGCAGGACAGTTTGAGATTGAAGCTTTCTTT. This codes for CASSAGQFEIEAFF.

With regard to this clonotype: This could be a read error, since a much larger clone is one nucleotide away. The rearrangement links TRBV27 to TRBJ1-5; no reliable D call. The CDR3 spans 15 residues. From germline, CDR1 is MNHEY and CDR2 SMNVEV (reference sequence). CDR3 coding DNA: TGTGCCAGCAGTTTAAGCGGAAATGGAAATCAGCCCCAGAATTTT. As protein: CASSLSGNGNQPQNF.